Presented here are 7 T cell receptor beta chains from one specimen sequenced in a study of T cells in Graves' hyperthyroidism and ophthalmopathy. Amplification of TCR beta CDR3 regions used RNA as the template. HTBI primers drove first-round RT-PCR of the TCR CDR3. TCRdb redid the calling of the multiplex PCR reads with MiXCR, one entry per CDR3 protein. The sample lists about 640,000 distinct CDR3 sequences, roughly 46% occurring once. The sequenced sample consisted of peripheral blood or thyroid tissue (not recorded which). The receptor set was obtained from an adult man with Graves' disease, either hyperthyroidism or ophthalmopathy (not recorded which).

This clonotype was seen a handful of times. This chain uses TRBV20-1 with TRBJ1-1; 9 bases are shared with TRBD1. V lost 0 bases, J lost 9 bases, and 5 bases stayed unmatched. Germline CDR1 reads DFQATT; CDR2 reads SNEGSKA (reference sequence). This CDR3 comprises 13 residues. The CDR3 sequence: CSARDSGTGQAFF. The CDR3 DNA follows: TGCAGTGCTAGAGATTCCGGGACAGGGCAAGCTTTCTTT.

This chain links TRBV6-1 with TRBJ1-5; 10 nucleotides agree with TRBD1. CDR3 length: 16 amino acids. Trimming took 7 bases from V and 5 from J; bases not matched to a gene: 11. Germline V gene sequence: CDR1 MNHNS, CDR2 SASEGT. For the CDR3, the DNA is TGTGCCAGCAACTCCGGGACAGGGGTAAAGGATCAGCCCCAGCATTTT. Residues: CASNSGTGVKDQPQHF.

V gene TRBV20-1 combines with J gene TRBJ1-2; a possible D gene is TRBD1 (5 bases). V lost 1 base and J lost 4, with 7 bases in between. This CDR3 comprises 12 residues. The V gene's germline CDR1 is DFQATT and CDR2 SNEGSKA (reference sequence). In DNA, the CDR3 is TGCAGTGCTAGAGGGACAAGCTATGGCTACACCTTC. Protein product: CSARGTSYGYTF.

About this clonotype: The junction shows a germline mismatch at one end, possibly a read error. The V gene is TRBV7-9, the J gene TRBJ2-7; D perhaps matches TRBD1 (5 bases). CDR3 length: 8 amino acids. The germline V gene has CDR1 SEHNR and CDR2 FQNEAQ (reference sequence). The CDR3: CASSLQGF. The CDR3, as DNA: TGTGCCAGCAGCTTGCAGGGTTTC.

This clonotype was detected ten times or more. The gene calls are TRBV10-3 and TRBJ2-7; 7 bases match TRBD2. The CDR3 is 12 amino acids. V lost 6 bases and J lost 5; bases outside the gene matches: 4. CDR1 is ENHRY and CDR2 is SYGVKD in the germline V gene. CDR3 sequence reads: CAISLGGNEQYF. The CDR3 region has the DNA TGTGCCATCAGCCTGGGGGGGAACGAGCAGTACTTC.

This chain connects TRBV7-9 to TRBJ1-5, with TRBD1 identical over 9 bases. The CDR3 covers 16 residues. Trimming took 3 bases from V and 6 from J; bases not matched to a gene: 9. From germline, CDR1 is SEHNR and CDR2 FQNEAQ (reference sequence). The CDR3 DNA follows: TGTGCCAGCAGCTTCCCACCGGGACAGGGTGGTCAGCCCCAGCATTTT. Its translation is CASSFPPGQGGQPQHF.

The V gene is TRBV12-3 or TRBV12-4, the J gene TRBJ1-4; D unclear. V dropped 3 bases and J dropped 4 bases, with 6 bases sitting between them. CDR3 length: 13 residues. This CDR3 is CASSFDNNEKLFF. The DNA of the CDR3 is TGTGCCAGCAGTTTCGATAATAATGAAAAACTGTTTTTT.